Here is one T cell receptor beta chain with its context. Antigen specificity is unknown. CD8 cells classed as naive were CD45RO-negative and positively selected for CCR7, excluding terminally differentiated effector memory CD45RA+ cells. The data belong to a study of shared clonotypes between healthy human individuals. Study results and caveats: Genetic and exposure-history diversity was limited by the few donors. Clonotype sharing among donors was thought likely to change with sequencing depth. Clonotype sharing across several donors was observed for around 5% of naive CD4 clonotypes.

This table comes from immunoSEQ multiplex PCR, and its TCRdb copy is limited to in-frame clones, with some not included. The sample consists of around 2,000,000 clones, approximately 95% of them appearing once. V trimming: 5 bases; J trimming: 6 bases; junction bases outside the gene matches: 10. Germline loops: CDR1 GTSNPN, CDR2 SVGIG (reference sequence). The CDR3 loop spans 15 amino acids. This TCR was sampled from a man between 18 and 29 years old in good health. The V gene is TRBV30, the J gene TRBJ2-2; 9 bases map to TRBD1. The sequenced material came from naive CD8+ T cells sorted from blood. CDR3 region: CAWSLRDRASGELFF. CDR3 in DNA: TGTGCCTGGTCTCTCCGGGACAGGGCTTCCGGGGAGCTGTTTTTT.